These T cell receptor beta chains were read from a single sample in a study of molecular identifiers for immune sequencing clone quantification. A single record per CDR3 protein comes from TCRdb applying MiXCR to the PCR reads. This table has approximately 54,000 distinct CDR3 sequences, about 23% appearing once. The source material was naive CD8+ T cells from blood, with Jurkat cell RNA spiked in. The receptors were sampled from a human donor in good health. Some libraries in this study had Jurkat cell RNA spiked in. CDR3s include the opening cysteine and the closing phenylalanine or tryptophan. The D gene is left open where the match is weak. Size is omitted from some rows. Given values are once, few, many or a class for expanded clones.

15,TRBJ2-7,TRBV5-6,many,TRBD1,TGTGCCAGCAGCTTGGCCCCGGACAGGCGCTACGAGCAGTACTTC,CASSLAPDRRYEQYF
15,TRBJ2-1,TRBV11-2,many,TRBD1,TGTGCCAGCAGCGTGGGGACAGCTTCCTACAATGAGCAGTTCTTC,CASSVGTASYNEQFF
15,TRBJ2-7,TRBV6-5,many,NA,TGTGCCAGCAGTCCCGGGCGGCCTATAGCCTACGAGCAGTACTTC,CASSPGRPIAYEQYF
16,TRBJ1-1,TRBV18,NA,TRBD1,TGTGCCAGCTCACGTGGAACAGGGGAACTAAACACTGAAGCTTTCTTT,CASSRGTGELNTEAFF
13,TRBJ2-7,TRBV15,many,NA,TGTGCCACCAGCAGAGATCGGACCTACGAGCAGTACTTC,CATSRDRTYEQYF
14,TRBJ2-7,TRBV6-2/TRBV6-3,few,NA,TGTGCCATCCGAACGGCGGGCGCCTCCTACGAGCAGTACTTC,CAIRTAGASYEQYF
14,TRBJ2-7,TRBV14,many,TRBD1,TGTGCCAGCAGCCAAGGACAGGGGGGCTACGAGCAGTACTTC,CASSQGQGGYEQYF
16,TRBJ2-2,TRBV4-3,few,NA,TGCGCCAGCAGCCAAGACAGGGTGACGAGCACCGGGGAGCTGTTTTTT,CASSQDRVTSTGELFF
11,TRBJ2-3,TRBV11-2,NA,NA,TGTGCCAGCAGCTTCCCGCATACGCAGTATTTT,CASSFPHTQYF
16,TRBJ2-3,TRBV9,many,TRBD2,TGTGCCAGCAGCGATACTTTAGCGGGAGAGTCAGATACGCAGTATTTT,CASSDTLAGESDTQYF
17,TRBJ1-1,TRBV7-9,many,NA,TGTGCCAGCAGCCATCCCCAGGGGTACAGTCTGAACACTGAAGCTTTCTTT,CASSHPQGYSLNTEAFF
15,TRBJ2-5,TRBV7-9,NA,NA,TGTGCCGGCAGCTCAACGACAGGTGGGGTAGAGCCCCAGTACTTC,CAGSSTTGGVEPQYF
14,TRBJ2-7,TRBV5-6,many,NA,TGTGCCAGCAGCCTAGGGGCAGGATCCTACGAGCAGTACTTC,CASSLGAGSYEQYF
9,TRBJ1-1,TRBV6-2/TRBV6-3,NA,NA,TGTGCCAGCAGTTCTGAAGCTTTCTTT,CASSSEAFF
13,TRBJ2-7,TRBV28,many,NA,TGTGCCAGCGGCCCGGGACATGCCTACGAGCAGTACTTC,CASGPGHAYEQYF
16,TRBJ2-6,TRBV29-1,many,TRBD1,TGCAGCGTTGAGGGGACAGAGTACTCTGGGGCCAACGTCCTGACTTTC,CSVEGTEYSGANVLTF
15,TRBJ2-1,TRBV7-6,NA,NA,TGTGCCAGCAGCTTAGAGTTATCGGCAGACAATGAGCAGTTCTTC,CASSLELSADNEQFF
16,TRBJ2-2,TRBV9,many,TRBD1,TGTGCCAGCAACCACGGGGGACAGGGGGCCACCGGGGAGCTGTTTTTT,CASNHGGQGATGELFF
13,TRBJ2-1,TRBV6-6,NA,NA,TGTGCCAGCAGTTACGGAGAGACGGATGAGCAGTTCTTC,CASSYGETDEQFF
15,TRBJ1-5,TRBV5-6,many,NA,TGTGCCAGCAGCTGGGGGGGGCAAAAGAGTCAGCCCCAGCATTTT,CASSWGGQKSQPQHF
15,TRBJ2-3,TRBV7-2,many,TRBD2,TGTGCCAGCAGGGAAAGCGGGGGGACGCTAAATACGCAGTATTTT,CASRESGGTLNTQYF
15,TRBJ2-7,TRBV7-9,many,TRBD1,TGTGCCAGCAGCCACGGGACAGGGGTTAAATACGAGCAGTACTTC,CASSHGTGVKYEQYF
15,TRBJ2-3,TRBV29-1,NA,NA,TGCAGCGCCCGGCGAATGGGCAGGGAAGGTGCTCCGCAGTCTTTT,CSARRMGREGAPQSF
15,TRBJ1-3,TRBV7-9,NA,NA,TGTGCCAGCAGCACCACTGTTCTATCTGGAAACACCATATATTTT,CASSTTVLSGNTIYF
14,TRBJ2-1,TRBV9,NA,TRBD2,TGTGCCAGCAGTCTAGCGGGAGGGATCGGTGTGCAGTTCTTC,CASSLAGGIGVQFF
13,TRBJ1-5,TRBV4-1,many,NA,TGCGCCAGCAGCGTTAGGGTAAATCAGCCCCAGCATTTT,CASSVRVNQPQHF
15,TRBJ1-4,TRBV9,NA,NA,TGTGCCAGCAGCACCCCAGACAGTAATAATGAAAAACTGTTTTTT,CASSTPDSNNEKLFF
15,TRBJ2-1,TRBV4-3,NA,NA,TGCGCCAGCAGCCAATGGGACCATCCGCGCGGTGAGCAGTTCTTC,CASSQWDHPRGEQFF
14,TRBJ1-5,TRBV11-2,many,NA,TGTGCCAGCAGCTGGGACACTGGAGATCAGCCCCAGCATTTT,CASSWDTGDQPQHF
12,TRBJ2-1,TRBV29-1,many,NA,TGCAGCGTTGAAGGGACAGAGGCTGAGCAGTTCTTC,CSVEGTEAEQFF
12,TRBJ1-1,TRBV12-3/TRBV12-4,NA,TRBD1,TGTGCCCAAGCAGGGGGTATGGCTGAAGCTTTCTTT,CAQAGGMAEAFF
16,TRBJ2-5,TRBV7-9,NA,TRBD2,TGTGCCAGCAGCCCCTGGGCGGGGGGCCAACAAGAGACCCAGTACTTC,CASSPWAGGQQETQYF
16,TRBJ2-1,TRBV4-3,few,NA,TGCGCCAGCAGCCAAGATCCCTCTTCAGGAAGCAATGAGCAGTTCTTC,CASSQDPSSGSNEQFF
15,TRBJ2-7,TRBV6-2/TRBV6-3,NA,NA,TGTGTCAGCAGTTACTCGTGGGGGGTCCGTCGCGAGCAGTACTTC,CVSSYSWGVRREQYF
16,TRBJ2-3,TRBV9,many,TRBD2,TGTGCCAGCAGCGTGGGACTAGCGGGAGGAGCAGATACGCAGTATTTT,CASSVGLAGGADTQYF
16,TRBJ2-7,TRBV12-3/TRBV12-4,few,TRBD1,TGTGCCAGCAGTTTAGTGGGGACAGGGGTTACCTACGAGCAGTACTTC,CASSLVGTGVTYEQYF
13,TRBJ2-7,TRBV28,many,NA,TGTGCCAGCAGTTTTGGCAGAGCCTACGAGCAGTACTTC,CASSFGRAYEQYF
14,TRBJ2-3,TRBV7-6,many,NA,TGTGCCAGCAGCCTTGGGACCTCCACAGATACGCAGTATTTT,CASSLGTSTDTQYF
13,TRBJ2-5,TRBV7-9,NA,NA,TGTACCAGCCGGGACCTTCTTATAGAGGCCCAGTACTTC,CTSRDLLIEAQYF
13,TRBJ1-1,TRBV4-2,many,NA,TGTGCCAGCAGCCCAGGTGGCCCCACTGAAGCTTTCTTT,CASSPGGPTEAFF
15,TRBJ2-7,TRBV4-1,many,NA,TGCGCCAGCAGCCAAGGAGCCCCGACTTCCTACGAGCAGTACTTC,CASSQGAPTSYEQYF
12,TRBJ2-3,TRBV30,NA,NA,TGTGCCTGGAGCGCTTTAACAGATACGCAGTATTTT,CAWSALTDTQYF
14,TRBJ1-1,TRBV6-2/TRBV6-3,many,NA,TGTGCCAGCAGTTACGTGTTGGGGCTCACTGAAGCTTTCTTT,CASSYVLGLTEAFF
13,TRBJ1-1,TRBV24-1,many,NA,TGTGCCACCAAGCAGGCGAGGAACACTGAAGCTTTCTTT,CATKQARNTEAFF
20,TRBJ2-1,TRBV7-9,once,TRBD2,TGTGCCAGCAGCTTAGTGCGGGGGACTAGCGGGGATAGCTCCTACAATGAGCAGTTCTTC,CASSLVRGTSGDSSYNEQFF
18,TRBJ2-3,TRBV12-3/TRBV12-4,NA,TRBD2,TGTGCCGGCAGTTTTTGGCTAGCGGGGGGGCCTGGGACAGATACGCAGTATTTT,CAGSFWLAGGPGTDTQYF
18,TRBJ2-1,TRBV4-3,NA,NA,TGCGCCTGCAGCCAAGAAGCGCTCCTCGGGCAGAGCTACAATGAGCAGTTCTTC,CACSQEALLGQSYNEQFF
16,TRBJ2-1,TRBV27,few,TRBD2,TGTGCCAGCAGTGCCTACCGCGGGAGGGACTACAATGAGCAGTTCTTC,CASSAYRGRDYNEQFF
17,TRBJ1-5,TRBV27,few,TRBD1,TGTGCCAGCAGTCCACTATCCCGGGACAGGGTTCAACAGCCCCAGCATTTT,CASSPLSRDRVQQPQHF
15,TRBJ2-7,TRBV12-3/TRBV12-4,NA,TRBD1,TGTGCCAGCAGTCCCCGGGACAGGGGGATCTACGAGCAGTACTTC,CASSPRDRGIYEQYF
14,TRBJ1-4,TRBV7-9,few,NA,TGTGCCAGCAGTCGAACGGCGTTTGGTGAAAAACTGTTTTTT,CASSRTAFGEKLFF
13,TRBJ2-3,TRBV4-3,few,NA,TGCACCAGCAGCCAAGATGGCCGGGCCCCGGAGTATTTT,CTSSQDGRAPEYF
13,TRBJ2-7,TRBV27,few,NA,TGTGCCAGCAGCCCAATAGTAACCTACGAGCAGTACTTC,CASSPIVTYEQYF
12,TRBJ2-5,TRBV7-6,many,TRBD1,TGTGCCAGCACCCCGACAGGGGAAACCCAGTACTTC,CASTPTGETQYF
13,TRBJ1-5,TRBV19,many,NA,TGTGCCAGTAGTATGGGCAGCAATCAGCCCCAGCATTTT,CASSMGSNQPQHF
19,TRBJ2-7,TRBV11-2,few,TRBD2,TGTGCCAGCAGCTTATCGGGCCTCGGTAGCGGGGGACTCTCCTACGAGCAGTACTTC,CASSLSGLGSGGLSYEQYF
15,TRBJ2-3,TRBV27,NA,NA,TGTGCCAGCAGTCTAGGGACAACCAGCACAGATACGCAGTATTTT,CASSLGTTSTDTQYF
14,TRBJ1-2,TRBV6-2/TRBV6-3,many,NA,TGTGCCAGCAGTTATCTGGGGCGAAGCTATGGCTACACCTTC,CASSYLGRSYGYTF
13,TRBJ2-2,TRBV7-6,many,NA,TGTGCCAGCAGCAGCGAGGACACCGGGGAGCTGTTTTTT,CASSSEDTGELFF